This T cell receptor beta chain was retrieved from a study of neoadjuvant anti-PD-1 for oral cavity cancer (TCRdb year 2021). Study-level background: Patients mostly received three to four biweekly doses of nivolumab at 3 mg/kg before curative-intent surgical resection. A fourth nivolumab dose was given around day 43 to patients without progression, and definitive surgical resection was performed in those patients on days 50-56. Under RECIST 1.1, patients with complete response, partial response or stable disease were classed as responders, and patients with progression were classed as non-responders. The parent correlative cohort included about a dozen patients, with an approximately 32% response rate.

This clone has just one count. Its antigen target is currently unknown. No much larger clone is present one base from it, and per-base qualities are unavailable. Taken with the paper, the label for time point translates to: before neoadjuvant nivolumab. The patients had newly diagnosed stage II-IVA oral cavity squamous cell carcinoma and had not received any prior systemic or radiation treatment. The cohort was composed of patients with HPV-negative, locally advanced oral cavity squamous cell carcinoma. Peripheral blood mononuclear cells were analyzed directly and were not maintained or expanded in culture. The samples were drawn from a longitudinal correlative study tied to a single-arm phase II trial testing neoadjuvant nivolumab in oral cavity squamous cell carcinoma. Subject-matched pre- and post-treatment PBMCs and tumors from three responders and three non-responders underwent genomic DNA-based TCRbeta sequencing. Peripheral blood mononuclear cells were collected once before nivolumab treatment and again after treatment, at the time of surgery. The Maxwell RSC DNA from Cells kit was used to isolate genomic DNA from PBMCs.

The germline V gene (reference sequence) gives CDR1 as PRHDT and CDR2 as FYEKMQ. CDR3 length: 17 amino acids, cysteine to phenylalanine. The sequence is cut down to CDR3 DNA, 51 bases in frame from base 1. V is reduced by 1 base and J by 0 bases, leaving a spacing of 15 bases between them. For deep sequencing, each PBMC sample was run in six replicates, with libraries mostly built from approximately 500 ng of input genomic DNA. Following the manufacturer's instructions, the team built TCRbeta libraries using the immunoSEQ hsTCRbeta kit. An Illumina NovaSeq 6000 S4 flow cell was used to sequence the final libraries, which had first been combined to 3 nM. The paper's processing steps were these. The immunoSEQ Analyzer handled quality control and preprocessing of the raw data. The analysis was limited to productive rearrangements, and each clonotype was defined by a unique CDR3 amino acid sequence. Repertoire clonality was estimated as the Gini-Simpson index, computed with the R package tcR. Student's t test was used to compare Gini indices, and Pearson correlation was used to assess associations with tumor size change. TCRdb took this table from immuneACCESS and kept in-frame rearrangements with V and J called. Such tables lack part of the clones; where checked against another copy, unresolved V genes explain under half of the gap, and the rest is unexplained. V, J and clone size were drawn from that table, and D and trimming were deduced from the DNA. The sample table lists tens of thousands of clones, around 80% of them with a count of one. About 3.4% of the sample is held by the ten biggest clonotypes.

Overall study results and their limits: Only a few patients per response group were included in the TCR analyses, and the authors called for validation in larger cohorts. Within PBMCs, T cell clonality (Gini index) was significantly higher in non-responders than responders after neoadjuvant nivolumab. Higher pretreatment blood Treg/Th17 ratios correlated with higher pretreatment blood TCRbeta clonality and lower post-treatment tumor TCRbeta clonality.

The receptor was derived from a person between 35 and 79 years old with oral cavity squamous cell carcinoma. Here the chain combines TRBV13 and TRBJ1-1, with the D segment identity uncertain. The source material was PBMCs, sampled before nivolumab (anti-PD-1) treatment. This receptor carries the CDR3 CASSLDGDHGLNTEAFF. The base sequence is TGTGCCAGCAGCTTAGACGGGGATCACGGACTGAACACTGAAGCTTTCTTT.